This TCR beta chain was captured by sequencing in a study of cytomegalovirus exposure and HLA in healthy donors. Whole-study results and caveats: In a later analysis, HLA-C alleles had the fewest associated TCRs, DRB1 alleles the most. Researchers catalogued over 150 TCR beta chains as cytomegalovirus-associated.

CDR1 and CDR2 from the germline V gene are MNHNS and SASEGT. CDR3 length: 14 residues. With 6 bases clipped from V and 8 bases from J, the junction kept 12 bases outside the gene matches. This clone was seen more than once but under ten times. Its antigen remains unknown. Healthy bone marrow donors supplied every sample. The PCR ran on 60 Vbeta and 13 Jbeta primers. Only in-frame clones appear in the TCRdb table, and some are missing; sequencing was by immunoSEQ multiplex PCR. This table has about 130,000 clones, 81% appearing once. Sample: PBMCs. This chain uses TRBV6-1 with TRBJ1-2, with 7 bases matching TRBD1. The source of this sequence is a woman aged 35 to 49 in good health and CMV-seropositive. CDR3 DNA: TGTGCCAGCAGGAACACAGGGGCCCCACGGGGCTACACCTTC. Protein product: CASRNTGAPRGYTF.